Below are 31 T cell receptor beta chains sequenced from a single sample in a study of blood T cell repertoires in COVID-19 (TCRdb year 2020). The library was generated by the immunoSEQ multiplex PCR assay. Held by TCRdb, this immuneACCESS table contains in-frame sequences only and omits some clones. Under half of the omission traces to an unresolved V gene where checked; the cause of the rest is unknown. The sample yields tens of thousands of clones; 90% were counted once. The ten largest clones represent roughly 5.2% of the sample. The sequenced sample consisted of peripheral blood. The origin of the receptors is a human donor in a cohort sampled during active COVID-19.

The chain carries TRBV3-1 (or the pseudogene TRBV3-2) and TRBJ1-4, with D unresolved. The CDR3 spans 16 residues. Germline CDR1 LGHDT, CDR2 YNNKEL (reference sequence). With 1 base removed from V and 0 bases from J, the gap between germline ends came to 9 bases. CDR3 in DNA: TGTGCCAGCAGCCAAGGTTACAGAGCAACTAATGAAAAACTGTTTTTT. It specifies CASSQGYRATNEKLFF.

J is TRBJ2-3 and V is TRBV30; D may be TRBD1 (6 bases). Trimming cost V 2 bases and J 2 bases, with 17 bases left between them. Germline CDR1 is GTSNPN and CDR2 is SVGIG (reference sequence). The CDR3 consists of 16 residues. The CDR3 sequence: CAWSRQGHWITDTQYF. In DNA, the CDR3 is TGTGCCTGGAGTAGGCAGGGACACTGGATCACAGATACGCAGTATTTT.

This clone was counted once. The chain combines TRBV27 with TRBJ2-3; the match to TRBD2 covers 14 bases. The CDR3 spans 16 residues. CDR1 and CDR2 from the germline V gene are MNHEY and SMNVEV (reference sequence). J was trimmed by 5 bases and V by 5 bases; bases with no gene match: 6. The CDR3: CASSPRTSGRKDTQYF. The CDR3 region has the DNA TGTGCCAGCAGTCCGAGGACTAGCGGGAGGAAAGATACGCAGTATTTT.

The CDR3 region has the DNA TGCGCCAGCAGCTTAAAAGCGGGACAGGGGGACTATGGCTACACCTTC. Translation gives CASSLKAGQGDYGYTF. This chain links TRBV5-1 with TRBJ1-2; TRBD1 aligns across 11 bases. Germline CDR1 is SGHRS and CDR2 is YFSETQ. CDR3 length: 16 amino acids. V was clipped by 2 bases and J by 3 bases; unmatched bases: 6.

The chain combines TRBV18 with TRBJ2-3; 8 bases match TRBD1. V dropped 2 bases and J dropped 2; count of bases not matched to a gene: 6. This CDR3 region has 16 residues. CDR1 KGHSH and CDR2 LQKENI come from the germline V gene. The CDR3 protein is CASSPATGVPTDTQYF. In nucleotides, the CDR3 is TGTGCCAGCTCACCAGCGACAGGGGTCCCCACAGATACGCAGTATTTT.

The chain has TRBV5-1 and TRBJ2-3; 10 positions match TRBD2. V gave up 3 bases and J gave up 2 bases; unmatched junction bases: 6. The CDR3 totals 16 residues. The germline gives CDR1 SGHRS, CDR2 YFSETQ. The CDR3 reads CASSYRLAGPTDTQYF. In DNA form, the CDR3 reads TGCGCCAGCAGCTATCGACTAGCGGGTCCCACAGATACGCAGTATTTT.

The V gene is TRBV7-2, the J gene TRBJ2-7; 11 positions match TRBD1. J was trimmed by 4 bases and V by 5 bases; bases with no gene match: 4. CDR3 length: 14 amino acids. Germline-derived CDR1 and CDR2 are SGHTA and FQGNSA. This CDR3 reads CASSIGQGAYEQYF. The DNA of the CDR3 is TGTGCCAGCAGCATAGGACAGGGGGCATACGAGCAGTACTTC.

This chain connects TRBV7-9 to TRBJ2-7; 7 nucleotides line up with TRBD2. Germline CDR1 is SEHNR and CDR2 is FQNEAQ (reference sequence). Trimming took 5 bases from V and 2 from J; bases not matched to a gene: 12. The CDR3 is made up of 16 amino acids. The CDR3 nucleotides read TGTGCCAGCAGCCCCTCGTTGAGCGGGGCAACCTACGAGCAGTACTTC. Translating it yields CASSPSLSGATYEQYF.

The V gene is TRBV3-1 (or the pseudogene TRBV3-2), the J gene TRBJ2-7; 8 positions agree with TRBD2. With 6 bases clipped from V and 6 bases from J, the junction kept 13 bases outside the gene matches. CDR1 is LGHDT and CDR2 is YNNKEL in the germline V gene (reference sequence). The CDR3 covers 15 residues. CDR3 nucleotides: TGTGCCAGCAGTCCCTGGGAGCGGGAGATAAGCGAGCAGTACTTC. It codes for CASSPWEREISEQYF.

A single count supports this clone. The rearrangement joins TRBV27 to TRBJ2-1; TRBD2 matches at 7 bases. This CDR3 has 15 residues. Germline trimming cut 3 bases from V and 4 bases from J; bases unmatched to any gene: 6. Germline loops: CDR1 MNHEY, CDR2 SMNVEV (reference sequence). In DNA form, the CDR3 reads TGTGCCAGCAGTTTGACTAGCCCGGTTTACAATGAGCAGTTCTTC. Residues: CASSLTSPVYNEQFF.

The CDR3 bases are TGTGCCAGCGGTCTCGGGAGCTCCTACGAGCAGTACTTC. Amino acid sequence: CASGLGSSYEQYF. This chain connects TRBV6-5 to TRBJ2-7, with D perhaps matching TRBD2 (6 bases). The V gene lost 8 bases and the J gene lost 0 bases, with 11 bases spanning the gap. CDR3 size: 13 residues. From germline, CDR1 is MNHEY and CDR2 SVGAGI.

The chain is built from TRBV18 and TRBJ2-1; 7 bases align to TRBD2. Germline CDR1 KGHSH, CDR2 LQKENI. This CDR3 is built from 15 residues. The ends lost 3 bases at V and 5 bases at J; junction bases unmatched: 7. CDR3 sequence (DNA): TGTGCCAGCTCACCGACTAGCAGCGGAAACAATGAGCAGTTCTTC. Encoded protein: CASSPTSSGNNEQFF. The whole variable domain, filled in from reference TRBV18 and TRBJ2-1, reads NAGVMQNPRHLVRRRGQEARLRCSPMKGHSHVYWYRQLPEEGLKFMVYLQKENIIDESGMPKERFSAEFPKEGPSILRIQQVVRGDSAAYFCASSPTSSGNNEQFFGPGTRLTVL.

V is TRBV19 and J is TRBJ2-2, with 9 bases identical to TRBD2. CDR1 and CDR2 from the germline V gene are LNHDA and SQIVND (reference sequence). Trimming cost V 5 bases and J 6 bases; bases outside gene matches: 13. CDR3 length: 17 residues. For the CDR3, the DNA is TGTGCCAGTAGTTCCCGCGGCGGGAGGGTGGGGCCCGGGGAGCTGTTTTTT. Its translation is CASSSRGGRVGPGELFF.

This chain uses TRBV28 with TRBJ1-3; D not resolved. Germline V gene sequence: CDR1 MDHEN, CDR2 SYDVKM. The CDR3 runs to 16 residues. Trimming cost V 4 bases and J 6 bases, with 19 bases left between them. In nucleotides, the CDR3 is TGTGCCAGCAGTTCCACGTCGGTGCGGAGATTAAACACCATATATTTT. Its translation is CASSSTSVRRLNTIYF.

The chain employs TRBV6-5 and TRBJ2-1, with D possibly being TRBD1 (7 bases). The CDR3 runs to 14 residues. CDR1 is MNHEY, CDR2 SVGAGI, per germline. V was trimmed by 8 bases and J by 1 base, leaving 12 bases between them. In DNA form, the CDR3 reads TGTGCCAGCGGGCGGGACAGTTCCTACAATGAGCAGTTCTTC. It codes for CASGRDSSYNEQFF.

About this clone itself: Other DNA sequences from this sample encode an identical CDR3 as well. This chain connects TRBV7-2 to TRBJ2-2; 7 positions agree with TRBD1. CDR3 length: 15 residues. Germline V gene sequence: CDR1 SGHTA, CDR2 FQGNSA. V shed 5 bases, J shed 2 bases, and the junction held 5 bases outside the gene matches. As DNA, the CDR3 is TGTGCCAGCAGCCTGGGGACAGCCAACACCGGGGAGCTGTTTTTT. Protein: CASSLGTANTGELFF.

The chain carries TRBV3-1 (or the pseudogene TRBV3-2) and TRBJ2-1; 12 nucleotides align to TRBD1. This CDR3 comprises 16 residues. Germline V gene data show CDR1 as LGHDT and CDR2 as YNNKEL (reference sequence). Trimming at V came to 4 bases and at J to 8 bases, leaving 9 bases not matched to a gene. The CDR3 here is CASSPPGTGGRHEQFF. Written as DNA, the CDR3 is TGTGCCAGCAGCCCCCCCGGGACAGGGGGCCGCCATGAGCAGTTCTTC.

This clone was seen once. The rearrangement links TRBV11-2 to TRBJ2-7, with D perhaps TRBD2 (6 bases). CDR1 is SGHAT, CDR2 FQNNGV, per germline. The V end was cut by 1 base, the J end by 0 bases, with 10 bases between. The CDR3 spans 15 residues. As DNA, the CDR3 is TGTGCCAGCAGCTTAGTGCGAGCGGGCTCCTACGAGCAGTACTTC. This codes for CASSLVRAGSYEQYF.

The chain is built from TRBV3-1 (or the pseudogene TRBV3-2) and TRBJ2-6; 8 bases align to TRBD1. In germline, CDR1 is LGHDT, CDR2 YNNKEL (reference sequence). This CDR3 is 17 amino acids long. V lost 4 bases, J lost 3 bases, and 8 bases stayed unmatched. The chain's CDR3 is CASSPSTGGYGANVLTF. The CDR3 bases are TGTGCCAGCAGCCCAAGCACAGGGGGGTATGGGGCCAACGTCCTGACTTTC.

The chain uses TRBV18 and TRBJ2-7, with 11 bases that match TRBD2. After removal of 6 bases from V and 3 bases from J, the junction contained 10 bases not matched to a gene. Germline assignment: CDR1 KGHSH and CDR2 LQKENI. This CDR3 has 16 amino acids. The CDR3 DNA reads as TGTGCCAGCTCGCTCACCGGACTAGCGGGTGTCTACGAGCAGTACTTC. Protein sequence: CASSLTGLAGVYEQYF.

The rearrangement uses TRBV15 and TRBJ2-1; D possibly corresponds to TRBD2 (6 bases). Looked up from germline, CDR1 is LNHNV and CDR2 is YYDKDF (reference sequence). V lost 0 bases, J lost 6 bases, and 12 bases lay in between. This CDR3 has 15 amino acids. CDR3 nucleotide sequence: TGTGCCACCAGCAGAGATCTGGTTAGCGGCAATGAGCAGTTCTTC. Amino acid sequence: CATSRDLVSGNEQFF.

The gene calls are TRBV10-3 and TRBJ1-4; 10 bases are shared with TRBD1. Germline CDR1 ENHRY, CDR2 SYGVKD. The CDR3 contains 14 residues. The V gene end was trimmed by 7 bases and the J gene end by 6 bases; junction bases not matched to a gene: 5. CDR3 sequence (DNA): TGTGCCATCATCGACGGGACAGGGGATGAAAAACTGTTTTTT. Its translation is CAIIDGTGDEKLFF.

The J gene is TRBJ1-1, the V gene TRBV18; D is unresolved. V lost 3 bases and J 1 base, leaving 9 bases between the germline ends. This CDR3 contains 14 residues. Germline assignment: CDR1 KGHSH and CDR2 LQKENI. The CDR3, as DNA: TGTGCCAGCTCACCCGCAACACAGAACACTGAAGCTTTCTTT. Protein product: CASSPATQNTEAFF. Full variable domain (remainder filled in from reference TRBV18 and TRBJ1-1): NAGVMQNPRHLVRRRGQEARLRCSPMKGHSHVYWYRQLPEEGLKFMVYLQKENIIDESGMPKERFSAEFPKEGPSILRIQQVVRGDSAAYFCASSPATQNTEAFFGQGTRLTVV.

The CDR3 region has the DNA TGCGCCAGCAGCTTGGTAAGGACTAGCGGGAACGCGAACACCGGGGAGCTGTTTTTT. It specifies CASSLVRTSGNANTGELFF. The gene calls are TRBV5-1 and TRBJ2-2, with 12 bases lining up with TRBD2. The trim removed 0 bases at V and 0 bases at J, leaving 6 bases unmatched. CDR3 size: 19 residues. From germline, CDR1 is SGHRS and CDR2 YFSETQ.

V gene TRBV18 combines with J gene TRBJ2-1; D unclear. The CDR3 runs to 14 residues. With 0 bases removed from V and 6 bases from J, the gap between germline ends came to 9 bases. Germline assignment: CDR1 KGHSH and CDR2 LQKENI. The CDR3 loop reads CASSPPTPPNEQFF. The CDR3 bases are TGTGCCAGCTCACCACCGACTCCCCCCAATGAGCAGTTCTTC.

V usage is TRBV11-3 and J usage is TRBJ1-2; 12 positions agree with TRBD1. This CDR3 comprises 15 residues. V lost 4 bases, J lost 3 bases, and 3 bases stayed unmatched. Germline-derived CDR1 and CDR2 are SGHNT and YENEEA. CDR3 residues: CASSSGTGGHYGYTF. In DNA form, the CDR3 reads TGTGCCAGCAGCTCCGGGACAGGGGGCCACTATGGCTACACCTTC.

The chain is built from TRBV10-2 and TRBJ2-1; TRBD2 aligns across 8 bases. V dropped 6 bases and J dropped 4; count of bases not matched to a gene: 8. Germline CDR1 WSHSY, CDR2 SAAADI. The CDR3 runs 15 residues. Here the CDR3 DNA reads TGCGCCAGCAGAGTAGCGGGATCCGGTTACAATGAGCAGTTCTTC. Translation gives CASRVAGSGYNEQFF.

The chain joins TRBV24-1 to TRBJ2-3, with 12 bases fitting TRBD2. V lost 9 bases and J lost 2; bases outside the gene matches: 5. This CDR3 is 15 amino acids long. Germline lookup yields CDR1 KGHDR and CDR2 SFDVKD. Written as DNA, the CDR3 is TGTGCCACCGAAACTAGCGGGAGGCCCACAGATACGCAGTATTTT. This sequence encodes CATETSGRPTDTQYF.

The V and J genes are TRBV2 and TRBJ2-1, with 7 bases that match TRBD1. Per germline, CDR1 SNHLY and CDR2 FYNNEI. This CDR3 is 14 amino acids long. The CDR3 here is CATTGWGPSNEQFF. For the CDR3, the DNA is TGTGCTACGACAGGGTGGGGTCCCTCCAATGAGCAGTTCTTC.

This chain joins TRBV19 and TRBJ2-1; 9 bases map to TRBD2. With 1 base clipped from V and 6 bases from J, the junction kept 10 bases outside the gene matches. The CDR3 runs to 17 residues. Looked up from germline, CDR1 is LNHDA and CDR2 is SQIVND (reference sequence). The CDR3 DNA reads as TGTGCCAGTAGTATAGTATCCCTAGCGGGAATCTCCAATGAGCAGTTCTTC. This gives the protein CASSIVSLAGISNEQFF. The full variable domain, completed using reference TRBV19 and TRBJ2-1, is DGGITQSPKYLFRKEGQNVTLSCEQNLNHDAMYWYRQDPGQGLRLIYYSQIVNDFQKGDIAEGYSVSREKKESFPLTVTSAQKNPTAFYLCASSIVSLAGISNEQFFGPGTRLTVL.

The J gene is TRBJ2-7, the V gene TRBV9; perhaps TRBD2 as D (6 bases). The CDR3 sequence is 14 residues long. With 0 bases removed from V and 5 bases from J, the gap between germline ends came to 12 bases. The germline gives CDR1 SGDLS, CDR2 YYNGEE. CDR3 residues: CASSVGDSRHEQYF. The CDR3 nucleotides read TGTGCCAGCAGCGTAGGGGACTCGCGCCACGAGCAGTACTTC.